Below are 6 T cell receptor beta chains sequenced from a single sample in a study of blood T cell repertoires in COVID-19 (dated by TCRdb to the early 2020s). The library was made by the immunoSEQ multiplex PCR assay. The source is immuneACCESS, and TCRdb retained only in-frame sequences with V and J called. Part of the clones is not carried over; for the studies checked, unresolved V genes explain less than half of this, and the remainder is unexplained. The sample profile shows about 210,000 clones; around 88% of them were found once. The top ten hold 2.5% to 3% of the sample. The sequenced material came from peripheral blood. Every receptor here comes from a man aged 50-59 years with active or convalescent COVID-19.

The chain recombines TRBV5-1 with TRBJ2-5; the D gene is possibly TRBD1 (5 bases). In germline, CDR1 is SGHRS, CDR2 YFSETQ. This CDR3 has 16 amino acids. V was shortened by 2 bases and J by 3 bases, with 17 bases between the two germline ends. CDR3 in DNA: TGCGCCAGCAGCTTAGTGGTGACAGTCCCAAAAGAGACCCAGTACTTC. Its translation: CASSLVVTVPKETQYF.

V is TRBV5-4 and J is TRBJ2-1, with TRBD2 matching 12 bases. Germline-derived CDR1 and CDR2 are SGHNT and YYREEE (reference sequence). J lost 6 bases, V lost 7 bases, and 5 bases had no gene match. The CDR3 runs 14 residues. The CDR3 nucleotides are TGTGCCAGCGGACGGACTAGCGGGGCCAATGAGCAGTTCTTC. Encoded protein: CASGRTSGANEQFF.

The chain combines TRBV6-5 with TRBJ1-5; no reliable D call. This CDR3 has 13 residues. Germline V lookup: CDR1 MNHEY, CDR2 SVGAGI. Trimming left V 4 bases short and J 1 base short, with 5 bases between. The CDR3 DNA sequence: TGTGCCAGCAGTTCCCTCAGCAATCAGCCCCAGCATTTT. Encoded protein: CASSSLSNQPQHF.

J is TRBJ1-2 and V is TRBV27; no firm D call. CDR1 and CDR2 (germline): MNHEY, SMNVEV (reference sequence). The CDR3 is 14 amino acids. Trimming removed 2 bases from V and 6 bases from J, with 13 bases in between. The CDR3 bases are TGTGCCAGCAGTTTAATCCCCCTGAGGGATGGCTACACCTTC. Translating gives CASSLIPLRDGYTF.

The V gene is TRBV2, the J gene TRBJ2-5, with a possible D match to TRBD2 (6 bases). Germline CDR1 and CDR2: SNHLY and FYNNEI. Deletions cut 3 bases from V and 4 bases from J, with 6 bases between. The CDR3 consists of 12 residues. The CDR3 here is CASSEGGETQYF. CDR3 nucleotides: TGTGCCAGCAGTGAGGGGGGAGAGACCCAGTACTTC.

The rearrangement links TRBV10-3 to TRBJ2-1, with TRBD2 matching 11 bases. The J segment lost 2 bases and the V segment lost 6 bases, leaving 3 bases of the junction unmatched. CDR3 length: 15 amino acids. Germline-derived CDR1 and CDR2 are ENHRY and SYGVKD. CDR3 DNA: TGTGCCATCAGCACTAGCGGGAGCACCTACAATGAGCAGTTCTTC. Translated, it gives CAISTSGSTYNEQFF.